The clone carrying this T cell receptor beta chain was seen a handful of times. The source of the sample is a study of blood T cells in healthy people across ages. The CDR3 is made up of 17 amino acids. The ends lost 1 base at V and 4 bases at J; junction bases unmatched: 10. The germline V gene has CDR1 DFQATT and CDR2 SNEGSKA (reference sequence). Using a J-beta primer mix together with a sample-barcoded 5' primer, a second PCR was run for roughly 7 to 12 cycles. In TCRdb, the 5' RACE reads were re-called with MiXCR into one record per CDR3 protein. The sample shows around 1,000,000 distinct CDR3 sequences, roughly two fifths of them seen only once.

Sequenced material: blood. This sequence joins TRBV20-1 and TRBJ1-4, with 9 bases matching TRBD1. This TCR came from a young man in good health. CDR3 loop: CSARALILTGGNEKLFF. CDR3 in DNA: TGCAGTGCTAGAGCCCTGATTTTGACAGGGGGTAATGAAAAACTGTTTTTT.